A single sample is the source of the 2 T cell receptor beta chains below, sequenced in a study of PD-L1 blockade in urothelial cancer. Measured with immunoSEQ multiplex PCR; TCRdb has only the in-frame clones, and not every one. The table shows 20,000 to 25,000 clones, with nearly 90% occurring only once. The specimen comprised PBMCs, sampled around atezolizumab (anti-PD-L1) treatment. The receptor set was obtained from a woman aged 55-70 years with urothelial cancer.

The chain recombines TRBV7-2 with TRBJ2-1; D perhaps matches TRBD2 (6 bases). V gave up 6 bases and J gave up 5 bases, with 14 bases separating them. Germline V lookup: CDR1 SGHTA, CDR2 FQGNSA. The CDR3 covers 14 residues. The chain's CDR3 is CASRPGTQNNEQFF. CDR3 sequence (DNA): TGTGCCAGCAGACCCGGGACTCAGAACAATGAGCAGTTCTTC. The variable domain in full, completed from reference TRBV7-2 and TRBJ2-1, reads GAGVSQSPSNKVTEKGKDVELRCDPISGHTALYWYRQSLGQGLEFLIYFQGNSAPDKSGLPSDRFSAERTGGSVSTLTIQRTQQEDSAVYLCASRPGTQNNEQFFGPGTRLTVL.

Only one count was recorded for this clone. J is TRBJ2-7 and V is TRBV9; 11 positions agree with TRBD2. This CDR3 has 16 amino acids. The J segment lost 3 bases and the V segment lost 1 base, leaving 6 bases of the junction unmatched. Germline V gene lookup returns CDR1 SGDLS and CDR2 YYNGEE. CDR3 in amino acids: CASSVTSGRQIYEQYF. DNA of the CDR3: TGTGCCAGCAGCGTAACTAGCGGGAGACAAATCTACGAGCAGTACTTC.